This T cell receptor (beta chain) stems from a study of sequential checkpoint blockade in melanoma. The overall study: Patients were randomized 1:1 to nivolumab-then-ipilimumab or ipilimumab-then-nivolumab first-line. After both sequences, patients received maintenance nivolumab.

Documented treatment: randomized to nivolumab then ipilimumab (arm A) or the reverse (arm B). DNA-damaging chemotherapy had not been given to any patient beforehand. Sorted cells were live CD3+CD8+, lacking CD19 and CD56, from PBMCs. Profiling relied on immunoSEQ multiplex PCR, and the TCRdb table lists in-frame clones only, not all of them. This repertoire shows about 10,000 clones, roughly 72% found once; its top ten account for approximately 46%. The CDR3 is made up of 15 amino acids. CDR1 and CDR2 from the germline V gene are SEHNR and FQNEAQ (reference sequence). The V and J ends lost 4 bases and 3 bases, in that order; junction bases with no gene match: 5. The sample holds a few counts of this clone.

This TCR was recovered from a human donor with melanoma. The chain couples TRBV7-9 to TRBJ2-7, with TRBD1 matching over 11 bases. The sample in question was CD8+ T cells sorted from blood (inferred from file names), obtained from a patient given nivolumab and ipilimumab in sequence. CDR3: CASSSSDRGLYEQYF. The CDR3 DNA reads TGTGCCAGCAGCTCCTCGGACAGGGGGCTCTACGAGCAGTACTTC.